Sequencing of this T cell receptor (beta chain) was carried out in a study of cytomegalovirus exposure and HLA in healthy donors. V gave up 1 base and J gave up 5 bases; unmatched junction bases: 7. Germline V gene sequence: CDR1 MNHNS, CDR2 SASEGT. The CDR3 covers 15 residues. PCR used 60 Vbeta primers and 13 Jbeta primers. Libraries were prepared by immunoSEQ multiplex PCR; TCRdb keeps only in-frame clonotypes and omits some of them. Among 190,000 or so clones, around 74% were seen once, and the ten largest hold around 1.6%. Sequenced input: PBMCs. J is TRBJ1-2 and V is TRBV6-1, with TRBD1 identical over 7 bases. The sequence came from a girl between 10 and 17 years old in good health and CMV-seropositive. The CDR3 sequence: CASSEDGQVWYGYTF. As DNA, the CDR3 is TGTGCCAGCAGTGAAGATGGACAGGTTTGGTATGGCTACACCTTC.